The sequence of this TCR beta chain was determined in a study of OX40 agonist ivuxolimab in advanced cancers. With respect to the entire study: Ivuxolimab was an agonistic, fully human IgG2 monoclonal antibody directed against OX40 (CD134), a costimulatory receptor. Of the roughly 51 patients in dose escalation, 19 had hepatocellular carcinoma, approximately 15 had melanoma, 9 had renal cell carcinoma and 9 had head and neck cancer. Partial responses occurred in three dose-escalation patients, of whom one had hepatocellular carcinoma and two had cutaneous melanoma. Prior anti-PD-1, anti-PD-L1 or anti-CTLA-4 therapy was permitted, and checkpoint inhibitors had been received by under 50% of dose-escalation patients. The purpose of peripheral TCRbeta sequencing was to test whether ivuxolimab changed TCR sequence diversity and led to clonal T-cell expansion. The paper reports the monotherapy dose-escalation portion (N of about 47 patients) of the phase I ivuxolimab trial. A male proportion of around 80% and a mean age of approximately 62 years, ranging from about 23 to 90, were recorded for the dose-escalation cohort. Intravenous ivuxolimab was administered to patients every 2 weeks at six dose levels: 0.01, 0.1, 0.3, 1.5, 3 and 10 mg/kg. Study-wide conclusions, independent of this receptor: Low levels of normalized T-cell clonal expansion were also shown by some nonresponding patients. Antigen specificity was not determined for the clonally expanded peripheral T cells. At doses of 0.1 to 3.0 mg/kg, clonal expansion of both CD4+ and CD8+ blood T cells was observed from baseline to week 6. After ivuxolimab, CD8+ T cells had more expanded clones than CD4+ T cells on average. In the 0.1-3.0 mg/kg groups, partial responders had among the lowest normalized peripheral clonal expansion, particularly in CD8+ T cells.

V is pared back by 6 bases and J by 8 bases, with 11 bases lying between the germline termini. CDR1 and CDR2, looked up from the germline V gene, are SNHLY and FYNNEI. Counted from cysteine to phenylalanine, this CDR3 has 12 amino acids. This entry keeps only the CDR3 DNA: 36 bases, framed from base 1. The trial excluded patients who had a history of autoimmune disease or who were on systemic immunosuppression. Peripheral blood for TCR sequencing was collected from all dose cohorts at baseline, on cycle 4 day 1, and on cycle 7 day 1. Samples were obtained from an open-label, multicenter, first-in-human phase I dose-escalation trial of ivuxolimab. Adults with locally advanced or metastatic head and neck squamous cell, hepatocellular, melanoma or renal cell carcinoma were enrolled in the trial. CD4+ and CD8+ T cells were sorted separately from peripheral blood before TCR sequencing. Concerning this clone: It lacks a known antigen. No base quality values were provided; no much bigger clone lies one nucleotide off.

Genomic DNA was extracted from sorted cells for sequencing of the TCRbeta CDR3 region. The immunoSEQ Assay was used for sequencing of TCRbeta CDR3 regions. TCRdb's version of the immuneACCESS table is confined to in-frame rearrangements and falls short of the full clone set. An unresolved V gene accounts for under half of the shortfall where checked; the remainder is of unknown origin. Recorded for this sample are 50,000 to 75,000 clones; under 95% of them occurred a single time. The top ten constitute approximately 0.62% of the sample. Sequenced here: CD4+ or CD8+ T cells sorted from blood, sampled in a trial of the OX40 agonist ivuxolimab. This receptor was identified in an adult with an advanced solid tumor such as melanoma, head and neck, liver or kidney cancer. The sequence links TRBV2 to TRBJ2-1; the best D guess is TRBD2, with 5 bases matching. The DNA reads TGTGCCAGCAGACTATTCGGGGATGAGCAGTTCTTC. Its translation reads: CASRLFGDEQFF.